The T cell receptor (beta chain) under discussion was sequenced for a study of T cell responses to AZD1222 COVID-19 vaccine (dated by TCRdb to the early 2020s). About the full investigation: A total of over 230 trial participants underwent TCR sequencing, of whom 207 received two doses of AZD1222 and about 25 received two doses of the MenACWY control vaccine. Trial participants were enrolled by age into 18-55, 56-69 and 70-plus year subgroups, with about 150, 28 and 57 TCR-sequenced participants respectively.

According to the study, the label for this sample's time point signals: baseline before first vaccination. The label giving this sample's treatment or condition can be read as: meningococcal conjugate vaccine given as trial control. The vaccinee samples were drawn from two UK trials, COV001 and COV002, one of which was a single-blind randomized controlled phase 2/3 trial testing AZD1222 (ChAdOx1 nCoV-19) in healthy adults. For TCRbeta chain sequencing, PBMC samples from trial participants were taken at day 0 and at day 28 after the second dose. The research as a whole found: Conclusions about previously exposed vaccinees were limited because only six AZD1222 recipients were SARS-CoV-2 seropositive at baseline. Reportedly, almost half of the unique spike-specific TCRs recognized epitopes lying outside the regions that are mutated in the B.1.351 and B.1.1.7 variants. Because no samples from the day 14 peak response were available, repertoires could be characterized only after the peak T cell response. Participants were mostly white British, with more females than males. The authors suggested clonal diversity may have been underestimated. Spike-specific TCR breadth and depth rose significantly after two AZD1222 doses compared with day 0 and with MenACWY recipients. Vaccine-associated CD4 TCRs spanned the whole spike protein, with dominant responses in regions 160-218 and 743-854. The 56-69-year group was small, and its depth increase did not reach significance, likely because of low power.

A word on this clone: The antigen this receptor binds is unknown. Per-base quality was not reported, and no clone a single base away is much larger than it.

The CDR3 regions of human TCRbeta chains were analyzed by immunosequencing. The source study handled its data this way. TCRs in the repertoires were compared against a reference library of SARS-CoV-2-specific TCRs that had been generated with the MIRA antigen-specificity platform. Breadth was defined as the fraction of unique TCRs that were SARS-CoV-2-associated. Depth was defined as the fraction of total T cells that were SARS-CoV-2-associated. Using the MIRA data, every spike-specific TCR was mapped to the spike region that the TCR reacted to and assigned to either a CD4 or a CD8 class. Log10-transformed breadth and depth values were compared by one-way ANOVA with Sidak's multiple comparisons tests. TCRdb's version of the immuneACCESS table is confined to in-frame rearrangements and falls short of the full clone set. An unresolved V gene accounts for under half of the shortfall where checked; the remainder is of unknown origin. The DNA was the basis for D and trimming; V, J and clone size are from that table. Recorded for this sample are about 110,000 clones; more than 70% of them occurred a single time. The leading ten clones occupy less than 4% of the sample.

The germline V gene encodes CDR1 SGDLS and CDR2 YYNGEE. V ends up 3 bases short and J 3 bases short, with an unmatched junction base count of 9. From the cysteine up to the phenylalanine, the CDR3 has a length of 15 residues. The only DNA kept is the CDR3, 45 bases in frame from the first base. The V and J segments used are TRBV9 and TRBJ2-7; 7 bases in between match TRBD2. This clonotype was obtained from an adult in good health. The source was peripheral blood, collected on day 0 of MenACWY control vaccination. This receptor has the CDR3 CASSGSGTGGYEQYF. The DNA sequence follows: TGTGCCAGCAGCGGTTCCGGGACGGGGGGCTACGAGCAGTACTTC. The entire variable domain, with the stretches around the CDR3 drawn from the reference TRBV9 and TRBJ2-7 proteins, is DSGVTQTPKHLITATGQRVTLRCSPRSGDLSVYWYQQSLDQGLQFLIQYYNGEERAKGNILERFSAQQFPDLHSELNLSSLELGDSALYFCASSGSGTGGYEQYFGPGTRLTVT.